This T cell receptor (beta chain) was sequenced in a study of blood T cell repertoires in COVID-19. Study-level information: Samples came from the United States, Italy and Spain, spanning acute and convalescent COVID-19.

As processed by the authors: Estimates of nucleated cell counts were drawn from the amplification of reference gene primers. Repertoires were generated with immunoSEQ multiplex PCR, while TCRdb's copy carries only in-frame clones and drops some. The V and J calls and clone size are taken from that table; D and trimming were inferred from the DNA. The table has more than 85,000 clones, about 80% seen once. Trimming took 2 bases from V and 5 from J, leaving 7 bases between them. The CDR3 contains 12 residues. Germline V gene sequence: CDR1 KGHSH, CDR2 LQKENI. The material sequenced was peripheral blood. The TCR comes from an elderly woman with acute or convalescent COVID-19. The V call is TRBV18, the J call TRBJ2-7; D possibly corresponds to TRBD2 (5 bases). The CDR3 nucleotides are TGTGCCAGCTCACCAAACGGGGACGAGCAGTACTTC. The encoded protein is CASSPNGDEQYF.